Listed here are 24 T cell receptor beta chains from one sample, sequenced in a study of blood T cell repertoires in COVID-19 (dated by TCRdb to 2020 to 2022). Preparation of the library involved the immunoSEQ multiplex PCR assay. TCRdb retrieved this table from immuneACCESS and kept in-frame rearrangements only. Not all clones are present; in checked studies, unresolved V genes account for under half, and no reason is known for the remainder. The sample has around 180,000 clones on record, about nine tenths of them singletons. 3.5% to 4.5% of the sample belongs to the ten largest clones. Sequencing was done on a sample of peripheral blood. The receptors shown here come from a woman in her twenties or thirties with acute or convalescent COVID-19.

The rearrangement joins TRBV7-9 to TRBJ1-1; D may be TRBD1 (6 bases). The germline gives CDR1 SEHNR, CDR2 FQNEAQ (reference sequence). Trimming stripped 4 bases from V and 2 bases from J, with 8 bases between. The CDR3 consists of 13 residues. CDR3 region: CASSSQGNTEAFF. The CDR3 DNA is TGTGCCAGCAGCTCACAGGGAAACACTGAAGCTTTCTTT.

This chain links TRBV13 with TRBJ1-5; possible D gene TRBD1, 5 bases. The germline CDR1 and CDR2 sequences are PRHDT and FYEKMQ (reference sequence). Trimming cost V 1 base and J 5 bases, with 15 bases left between them. The CDR3 is made up of 16 amino acids. CDR3 sequence: CASSLDRQNRYQPQHF. The CDR3 nucleotides read TGTGCCAGCAGCTTAGACAGGCAAAATAGGTATCAGCCCCAGCATTTT. The variable domain in full, with the rest retrieved from reference TRBV13 and TRBJ1-5, is AAGVIQSPRHLIKEKRETATLKCYPIPRHDTVYWYQQGPGQDPQFLISFYEKMQSDKGSIPDRFSAQQFSDYHSELNMSSLELGDSALYFCASSLDRQNRYQPQHFGDGTRLSIL.

This chain joins TRBV11-2 and TRBJ2-7, with D possibly matching TRBD2 (6 bases). V dropped 4 bases and J dropped 3 bases, with 19 bases sitting between them. This CDR3 comprises 16 residues. Germline V gives CDR1 SGHAT, CDR2 FQNNGV. This CDR3 reads CASSSNRAGRRYEQYF. The CDR3, as DNA: TGTGCCAGCAGCTCCAATCGTGCGGGAAGGCGCTACGAGCAGTACTTC.

This sequence joins TRBV2 and TRBJ2-5, with D unclear. This CDR3 contains 12 residues. The germline gives CDR1 SNHLY, CDR2 FYNNEI. Trimming removed 5 bases at V and 3 bases at J, with 7 bases between. The CDR3 loop reads CASSYDKETQYF. CDR3 DNA sequence: TGTGCCAGCAGTTACGACAAAGAGACCCAGTACTTC.

This clone was recorded a few times. The V call is TRBV5-1, the J call TRBJ1-1; D not certain. Trimming took 4 bases from V and 3 from J, leaving 10 bases between them. The CDR3 covers 13 residues. CDR1 and CDR2 from the germline V gene are SGHRS and YFSETQ. The DNA for the CDR3 is TGCGCCAGCAGCACGGTGGTGGACACTGAAGCTTTCTTT. It is translated as CASSTVVDTEAFF.

The chain uses TRBV29-1 and TRBJ2-7, with TRBD1 matching over 7 bases. The junction had 7 bases not matched to a gene; V was cut back by 4 bases and J by 1 base. Germline V lookup: CDR1 SQVTM, CDR2 ANQGSEA. The CDR3 totals 14 residues. CDR3 protein: CSVGAGTESYEQYF. The CDR3 DNA reads as TGCAGCGTTGGTGCCGGGACAGAGTCCTACGAGCAGTACTTC.

This rearrangement joins TRBV30 to TRBJ2-2; 7 bases fit TRBD2. Germline V CDR1 and CDR2: GTSNPN, SVGIG (reference sequence). The CDR3 is made up of 16 amino acids. J gave up 2 bases and V 1 base, and 7 bases lay outside the gene matches. The CDR3 is CAWSGVAGDNTGELFF. The DNA of the CDR3 is TGTGCCTGGAGTGGCGTTGCGGGAGATAACACCGGGGAGCTGTTTTTT.

In regard to this clone: Distinct nucleotide sequences in the sample also encode this CDR3. This chain joins TRBV6-5 and TRBJ2-1; possible D gene TRBD2, 6 bases. The CDR3 spans 12 residues. Trimming removed 8 bases from V and 2 bases from J, with 7 bases in between. Germline V gene data show CDR1 as MNHEY and CDR2 as SVGAGI. The CDR3 DNA follows: TGTGCCAGCGGGAGGCCCTACAATGAGCAGTTCTTC. It encodes CASGRPYNEQFF.

This chain links TRBV18 with TRBJ1-1; D call uncertain. This CDR3 spans 14 amino acids. CDR1 is KGHSH, CDR2 LQKENI, per germline. Trimming removed 2 bases from V and 4 bases from J, with 11 bases in between. The CDR3, as DNA: TGTGCCAGCTCACCAGTAGGGAGAGGCACTGAAGCTTTCTTT. Protein: CASSPVGRGTEAFF.

The chain combines TRBV27 with TRBJ2-5; 10 bases fit TRBD2. The CDR3 totals 15 residues. With 7 bases clipped from V and 3 bases from J, the junction kept 8 bases outside the gene matches. The germline V gene has CDR1 MNHEY and CDR2 SMNVEV (reference sequence). In nucleotides, the CDR3 is TGTGCCAGCAAATTAGCGGGAGGCAATAAAGAGACCCAGTACTTC. Translated, it gives CASKLAGGNKETQYF.

This clone turned up a few times. This sequence joins TRBV7-9 and TRBJ1-2; perhaps TRBD1 as D (6 bases). Germline V CDR1 and CDR2: SEHNR, FQNEAQ (reference sequence). V dropped 8 bases and J dropped 4 bases, with 14 bases sitting between them. The length of the CDR3 is 13 residues. The DNA of the CDR3 is TGTGCCAGCGCTCAGGGGTACCTCTATGGCTACACCTTC. Residues: CASAQGYLYGYTF.

The chain carries TRBV27 and TRBJ1-1; D possibly corresponds to TRBD1 (6 bases). CDR3 size: 15 residues. From germline, CDR1 is MNHEY and CDR2 SMNVEV (reference sequence). Trimming removed 5 bases from V and 4 bases from J, with 17 bases in between. The CDR3: CASSANRDRSTEAFF. CDR3 in DNA: TGTGCCAGCAGTGCGAACAGGGACCGGTCCACTGAAGCTTTCTTT.

V is TRBV4-1 and J is TRBJ2-3; the match to TRBD2 covers 7 bases. The length of the CDR3 is 19 residues. V was clipped by 0 bases and J by 2 bases; unmatched bases: 14. CDR1 and CDR2 from the germline V gene are MGHRA and YSYEKL. CDR3 DNA: TGCGCCAGCAGCCAAGATCGGCGGCTAGCGGAGAGAGCCACAGATACGCAGTATTTT. It codes for CASSQDRRLAERATDTQYF.

The gene calls are TRBV7-9 and TRBJ2-1, with 8 positions matching TRBD2. Trimming removed 7 bases from V and 6 bases from J; junction bases left unmatched: 14. CDR1 and CDR2 from the germline V gene are SEHNR and FQNEAQ (reference sequence). The CDR3 is 16 residues long. CDR3: CASNSRGASGRNEQFF. CDR3 DNA: TGTGCCAGCAACTCACGAGGGGCTAGCGGGCGCAATGAGCAGTTCTTC. Supplemented by reference TRBV7-9 and TRBJ2-1, the full variable domain reads DTGVSQNPRHKITKRGQNVTFRCDPISEHNRLYWYRQTLGQGPEFLTYFQNEAQLEKSRLLSDRFSAERPKGSFSTLEIQRTEQGDSAMYLCASNSRGASGRNEQFFGPGTRLTVL.

The rearrangement joins TRBV27 to TRBJ1-2; 8 bases align to TRBD1. This CDR3 has 14 residues. The V gene end was trimmed by 6 bases and the J gene end by 2 bases; junction bases not matched to a gene: 5. Germline V gene sequence: CDR1 MNHEY, CDR2 SMNVEV (reference sequence). The CDR3 region is CASRGTGSNYGYTF. CDR3 nucleotides: TGTGCCAGCAGAGGGACAGGTTCAAACTATGGCTACACCTTC.

The chain carries TRBV18 and TRBJ2-1, with 9 bases identical to TRBD2. The V gene end was trimmed by 0 bases and the J gene end by 10 bases; junction bases not matched to a gene: 10. CDR3 length: 16 amino acids. Germline CDR1 KGHSH, CDR2 LQKENI. The CDR3 is CASSPPSVAGEVEQFF. Here the CDR3 DNA reads TGTGCCAGCTCACCACCGTCGGTAGCGGGAGAAGTGGAGCAGTTCTTC.

The V gene is TRBV30, the J gene TRBJ2-7; D perhaps matches TRBD1 (5 bases). Germline CDR1 GTSNPN, CDR2 SVGIG (reference sequence). CDR3 length equals 12 residues. Trimming took off 2 bases at V and 9 bases at J, with 14 bases between the two ends. The CDR3 sequence is CAWSYDRTAQYF. The CDR3 DNA follows: TGTGCCTGGAGTTATGACAGAACCGCGCAGTACTTC.

The chain employs TRBV27 and TRBJ2-2, with 11 nucleotides matching TRBD2. V lost 5 bases and J lost 0; bases outside the gene matches: 5. The CDR3 extends over 17 amino acids. Per the germline V gene, CDR1 is MNHEY and CDR2 is SMNVEV (reference sequence). The CDR3 coding sequence is TGTGCCAGCAGTACCTTACTAGCGGGAGCGAACACCGGGGAGCTGTTTTTT. It codes for CASSTLLAGANTGELFF.

This chain connects TRBV6-4 to TRBJ2-2, with D tentatively TRBD2 (5 bases). This CDR3 has 16 residues. Germline CDR1 and CDR2: MRHNA and SNTAGT. V was pared by 5 bases and J by 5 bases, with 18 bases between. In DNA form, the CDR3 reads TGTGCCAGCAGTTCGAATAGCGCCCCTGGAACCGGGGAGCTGTTTTTT. Its translation is CASSSNSAPGTGELFF.

This chain joins TRBV28 and TRBJ2-7; 8 nucleotides agree with TRBD1. The V gene end was trimmed by 6 bases and the J gene end by 3 bases; junction bases not matched to a gene: 10. Looked up from germline, CDR1 is MDHEN and CDR2 is SYDVKM. CDR3 length equals 15 residues. CDR3 sequence: CASSPTGTGDYEQYF. The CDR3 coding sequence is TGTGCCAGCAGCCCAACCGGGACAGGAGACTACGAGCAGTACTTC.

The chain carries TRBV28 and TRBJ1-5; a weak D match, TRBD1 (5 bases). V was clipped by 11 bases and J by 0 bases, with 20 bases between them. The CDR3 spans 16 residues. Per germline, CDR1 MDHEN and CDR2 SYDVKM. CDR3 DNA: TGTGCCTCGGAGGGAGGGGACTTATATAGCAATCAGCCCCAGCATTTT. This sequence encodes CASEGGDLYSNQPQHF.

This clone has just a few counts. J is TRBJ2-1 and V is TRBV18; 10 positions agree with TRBD2. This CDR3 has 14 amino acids. In germline, CDR1 is KGHSH, CDR2 LQKENI. The V and J ends lost 5 bases and 7 bases, in that order; junction bases with no gene match: 5. The CDR3 DNA follows: TGTGCCAGCTCAGTCCTAGCGGGAGAGAATGAGCAGTTCTTC. This translates into CASSVLAGENEQFF.

Note on this clone: This CDR3 is also generated by other DNA sequences in the sample. V and J are TRBV30 and TRBJ2-3; the match to TRBD2 covers 8 bases. The germline V gene encodes CDR1 GTSNPN and CDR2 SVGIG (reference sequence). This CDR3 contains 15 residues. V lost 0 bases to trimming and J lost 2 bases; unmatched junction nucleotides: 4. This chain's CDR3 is CAWSVASGSTDTQYF. The CDR3 DNA is TGTGCCTGGAGTGTTGCTAGCGGGTCCACAGATACGCAGTATTTT.

The rearrangement links TRBV12-3 or TRBV12-4 to TRBJ2-1, with a tentative D call TRBD2 (5 bases). V was cut by 3 bases and J by 13 bases, with 10 bases left in between. The CDR3 contains 11 residues. CDR3 DNA sequence: TGTGCCAGCAGTTTCTATACTAGTCAGTTCTTC. It codes for CASSFYTSQFF.